This TCR beta chain was identified in a study of blood T cells in healthy people across ages. This clonotype was observed at least ten times. Its antigen remains unidentified. Points from the study as a whole: Older age went with lower TCR beta diversity per million T cells, in a roughly linear way. It was held that the diversity estimates obtained from one million T cells were underestimates.

Alongside a J-beta primer mix, a sample-barcoded 5' primer served in a second PCR lasting roughly 7 to 11 cycles. A template-switch adaptor with 12 random nucleotides tagged each cDNA molecule. TCRdb called the 5' RACE reads again in MiXCR, with one record for every CDR3 protein. Of about 800,000 distinct CDR3 sequences in the sample, roughly 64% were seen once. Sequencing input: blood. The source of this sequence is a man aged 25-45 years in good health.

The CDR3, as DNA: TGCAGCGTTCGGTTCCAGGATAGCGTTACCTACGAGCAGTACTTC. It codes for CSVRFQDSVTYEQYF. The chain recombines TRBV29-1 with TRBJ2-7; a possible D gene is TRBD2 (5 bases). Trimming took 5 bases from V and 2 from J, leaving 19 bases between them. There are 15 residues in the CDR3. Per germline, CDR1 SQVTM and CDR2 ANQGSEA.